What follows are 11 T cell receptor beta chains derived from one specimen sequenced in a study of shared clonotypes between healthy human individuals. Measured with immunoSEQ multiplex PCR; TCRdb has only the in-frame clones, and not every one. Here the sample spans about 2.4 million clones, approximately 94% being singletons. Specimen: naive CD4+ T cells from PBMCs. Subset noted: CD45RA+ positively selected. The receptor set was obtained from a man younger than 35 in good health. Some clones in this sample may be carry-over from other donors' samples.

The rearrangement uses TRBV7-3 and TRBJ2-3; 7 positions agree with TRBD1. Germline V gene sequence: CDR1 SGHTA, CDR2 FQGTGA. The V and J ends lost 4 bases and 3 bases, in that order; junction bases with no gene match: 10. The CDR3 is made up of 16 amino acids. The CDR3 loop reads CASSSDRVIRTDTQYF. DNA of the CDR3: TGTGCCAGCAGCTCTGACAGGGTCATTAGGACAGATACGCAGTATTTT.

V is TRBV19 and J is TRBJ1-5; no clear D. V shed 5 bases and J shed 0 bases, with 11 bases lying between them. The germline CDR1 and CDR2 sequences are LNHDA and SQIVND (reference sequence). The CDR3 contains 15 residues. DNA for the CDR3: TGTGCCAGTAGTCCCCGGATGTATAGCAATCAGCCCCAGCATTTT. Translated: CASSPRMYSNQPQHF.

The chain links TRBV14 to TRBJ2-1; 7 bases line up with TRBD1. The V and J ends lost 4 bases and 1 base, in that order; junction bases with no gene match: 13. The germline gives CDR1 SGHDN, CDR2 FVKESK. The CDR3 sequence is 18 residues long. This chain's CDR3 is CASSPRGVSRGSYNEQFF. CDR3 in DNA: TGTGCCAGCAGCCCCAGAGGAGTCTCCAGGGGGTCCTACAATGAGCAGTTCTTC.

The rearrangement links TRBV5-1 to TRBJ2-3; no reliable D call. The germline V and J ends were trimmed by 4 bases and 4 bases, with 13 bases remaining between them. The germline gives CDR1 SGHRS, CDR2 YFSETQ. The CDR3 contains 14 residues. The CDR3 nucleotides are TGCGCCAGCAGCGATACGCCCTCCCCAGATACGCAGTATTTT. Its translation is CASSDTPSPDTQYF. The complete variable domain, with remaining parts taken from reference TRBV5-1 and TRBJ2-3, reads KAGVTQTPRYLIKTRGQQVTLSCSPISGHRSVSWYQQTPGQGLQFLFEYFSETQRNKGNFPGRFSGRQFSNSRSEMNVSTLELGDSALYLCASSDTPSPDTQYFGPGTRLTVL.

J is TRBJ2-5 and V is TRBV18; 7 nucleotides match TRBD1. This CDR3 has 15 residues. The germline V gene has CDR1 KGHSH and CDR2 LQKENI. Trimming cost V 0 bases and J 3 bases; bases outside gene matches: 4. The CDR3 DNA sequence: TGTGCCAGCTCACCACCCGACAGGGCGAAAGAGACCCAGTACTTC. Protein product: CASSPPDRAKETQYF.

This chain uses TRBV5-1 with TRBJ2-7; 9 nucleotides match TRBD1. CDR3 length: 14 residues. Per the germline V gene, CDR1 is SGHRS and CDR2 is YFSETQ. J lost 6 bases, V lost 4 bases, and 8 bases had no gene match. CDR3 sequence reads: CASSIGDRVAEQYF. In nucleotides, the CDR3 is TGCGCCAGCAGCATCGGGGACAGGGTCGCCGAGCAGTACTTC.

The rearrangement uses TRBV9 and TRBJ2-7; 14 nucleotides line up with TRBD2. CDR1 is SGDLS and CDR2 is YYNGEE in the germline V gene. This CDR3 spans 16 amino acids. V gave up 4 bases and J gave up 6 bases; unmatched junction bases: 9. The CDR3 DNA follows: TGTGCCAGCAGCCCCGGGACTAGCGGGAGTGGGGGCGAGCAGTACTTC. It is translated as CASSPGTSGSGGEQYF. Full variable domain (remainder filled in from reference TRBV9 and TRBJ2-7): DSGVTQTPKHLITATGQRVTLRCSPRSGDLSVYWYQQSLDQGLQFLIQYYNGEERAKGNILERFSAQQFPDLHSELNLSSLELGDSALYFCASSPGTSGSGGEQYFGPGTRLTVT.

The chain recombines TRBV28 with TRBJ1-4; 9 nucleotides agree with TRBD1. V lost 6 bases, J lost 6 bases, and 8 bases stayed unmatched. Germline V gene sequence: CDR1 MDHEN, CDR2 SYDVKM. The CDR3 is made up of 15 amino acids. CDR3 DNA: TGTGCCAGCAGGGCCCCTAGACAGGGGGATGAAAAACTGTTTTTT. Translated, it gives CASRAPRQGDEKLFF.

J is TRBJ1-5 and V is TRBV27; TRBD1 is a possible D gene (6 bases). Trimming removed 6 bases from V and 7 bases from J, with 19 bases in between. Germline CDR1 reads MNHEY; CDR2 reads SMNVEV (reference sequence). The CDR3 has 15 amino acids. As DNA, the CDR3 is TGTGCCAGCAGCGTGGGGGGGCGCATTTTGCAGCCCCAGCATTTT. Translating it yields CASSVGGRILQPQHF.

The V gene is TRBV2, the J gene TRBJ2-5; 9 nucleotides match TRBD2. The germline V gene has CDR1 SNHLY and CDR2 FYNNEI. The CDR3 totals 17 residues. Trimming took 4 bases from V and 5 from J; bases not matched to a gene: 14. The CDR3 coding sequence is TGTGCCAGCAGTGGGGTAGCGGGAGCCCTATTGGGCGAGACCCAGTACTTC. This sequence encodes CASSGVAGALLGETQYF.

This clone was observed a few times. This chain connects TRBV5-1 to TRBJ2-7; 10 nucleotides agree with TRBD2. Trimming at V came to 4 bases and at J to 3 bases, leaving 7 bases not matched to a gene. The CDR3 is made up of 15 amino acids. Germline assignment: CDR1 SGHRS and CDR2 YFSETQ. Written as DNA, the CDR3 is TGCGCCAGCAGCGGCAGGCCTAGCGGGAGCTACGAGCAGTACTTC. As protein: CASSGRPSGSYEQYF.